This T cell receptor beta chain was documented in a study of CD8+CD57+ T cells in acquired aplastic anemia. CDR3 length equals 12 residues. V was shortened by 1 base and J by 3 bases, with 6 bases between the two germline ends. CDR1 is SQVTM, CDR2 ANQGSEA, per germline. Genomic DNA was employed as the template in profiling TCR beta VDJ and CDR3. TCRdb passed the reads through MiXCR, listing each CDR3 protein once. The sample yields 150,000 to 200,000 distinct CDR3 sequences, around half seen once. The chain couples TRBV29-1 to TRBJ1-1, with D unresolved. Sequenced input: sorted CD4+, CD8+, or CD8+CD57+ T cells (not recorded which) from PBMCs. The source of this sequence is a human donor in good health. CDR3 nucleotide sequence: TGCAGCGTTGAAGTACAAGACACTGAAGCTTTCTTT. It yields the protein CSVEVQDTEAFF.